Listed here are 3 T cell receptor beta chains from one sample, sequenced in a study of human T cells and chemical hapten exposure. TCRdb re-analysed the RACE reads in MiXCR, keeping a single row per CDR3 protein. The repertoire has approximately 84,000 distinct CDR3 sequences, roughly 10% of them found once; the top ten carry 2.5%. Time point meaning: patch test 2, 6 weeks after DPC sensitization. Treatment defined: therapeutic diphenylcyclopropenone sensitization with weekly scalp DPC. The input for sequencing was whole blood, taken in connection with sensitization to the hapten diphenylcyclopropenone (DPC). The receptors derive from a young woman with alopecia areata. Some clones in this sample may be carry-over from other donors' samples.

This clonotype was counted many times. The rearrangement uses TRBV12-3 or TRBV12-4 and TRBJ1-5, with D tentatively TRBD1 (5 bases). Between the trimmed V and J ends, which lost 3 bases and 3 bases, there was a span of 12 bases. CDR3 length: 15 amino acids. In DNA form, the CDR3 reads TGTGCCAGCAGTTTGGGCGACAGTCCCAATCAGCCCCAGCATTTT. Translation gives CASSLGDSPNQPQHF.

The chain links TRBV9 to TRBJ1-6, with no clear D. Germline assignment: CDR1 SGDLS and CDR2 YYNGEE. This CDR3 has 14 residues. Trimming took 1 base from V and 3 from J, leaving 5 bases between them. CDR3 loop: CASSVTYYNSPLHF. The CDR3 region has the DNA TGTGCCAGCAGCGTAACCTACTATAATTCACCCCTCCACTTT.

V gene TRBV2 combines with J gene TRBJ1-5; D unclear. CDR1 and CDR2 (germline): SNHLY, FYNNEI. The CDR3 loop spans 15 amino acids. With 7 bases removed from V and 2 bases from J, the gap between germline ends came to 15 bases. The DNA of the CDR3 is TGTGCCAGCACTTTTGCCTCGGCGGGCAATCAGCCCCAGCATTTT. The encoded protein is CASTFASAGNQPQHF.